This paragraph reports one T cell receptor beta chain. As handled by the study authors: Estimated nucleated cell counts came from reference gene primer amplification. Sequenced by immunoSEQ multiplex PCR; TCRdb stores in-frame clones only, minus some. Clone size and the V and J calls come from that table; the DNA yielded D and trimming. In the table there are approximately 240,000 clones, around nine tenths of which are singletons. The sample comes from a study of blood T cell repertoires in COVID-19. Across the whole study: The United States, Italy and Spain provided the acute and convalescent COVID-19 samples. The analysed material was cDNA or gDNA that came from T cells, B-cell-depleted T cells, or PBMCs.

The material sequenced was PBMCs or T cells enriched from blood (not recorded which). The TCR originated in a woman between 18 and 29 years old who had recovered from COVID-19.

CDR3 region: CASSLVGTGNSGNTIYF. CDR3 DNA sequence: TGTGCCAGCAGCTTAGTTGGGACAGGGAACTCTGGAAACACCATATATTTT. This chain uses TRBV7-2 with TRBJ1-3; the match to TRBD1 covers 9 bases. With 1 base clipped from V and 0 bases from J, the junction kept 4 bases outside the gene matches. Germline CDR1 and CDR2: SGHTA and FQGNSA. The CDR3 contains 17 residues.